Below, 27 T cell receptor beta chains from the same sample are listed, as sequenced in a study of identical twins. In TCRdb, the 5' RACE reads were re-called with MiXCR into one record per CDR3 protein. The table shows hundreds of thousands of distinct CDR3 sequences, with 5.5% to 8% occurring only once. These data also featured in a second study, about yellow fever vaccine responses in identical twins.

Sequencing was done on a sample of memory (CD45RO+) T cells sorted from blood. Source of these receptors: a young woman in good health.

This clonotype was detected ten times or more. The rearrangement uses TRBV5-1 and TRBJ2-2, with unresolved D. The germline V gene encodes CDR1 SGHRS and CDR2 YFSETQ. The length of the CDR3 is 14 residues. V was shortened by 3 bases and J by 5 bases, with 11 bases between the two germline ends. CDR3 region: CASSYSPGTGELFF. In DNA, the CDR3 is TGCGCCAGCAGCTACTCCCCGGGTACCGGGGAGCTGTTTTTT.

This clonotype was detected many times. This rearrangement joins TRBV7-8 to TRBJ2-1, with 8 positions matching TRBD1. The CDR3 is made up of 15 amino acids. Germline CDR1 is SGHVS and CDR2 is FQNEAQ. Losses at the gene ends were 5 bases for V and 2 bases for J; bases not matched to a gene: 5. The CDR3 bases are TGTGCCAGCAGCAACACAGGGGGACCCTACAATGAGCAGTTCTTC. It codes for CASSNTGGPYNEQFF.

This clonotype was counted ten times or more. The rearrangement links TRBV5-1 to TRBJ2-1; 13 bases line up with TRBD2. Trimming at V came to 5 bases and at J to 3 bases, leaving 8 bases not matched to a gene. CDR1 and CDR2 (germline): SGHRS, YFSETQ. The CDR3 is 17 amino acids. Written as DNA, the CDR3 is TGCGCCAGCAGTTCACTAGCGGGAGGGCCAATCTACAATGAGCAGTTCTTC. Translation gives CASSSLAGGPIYNEQFF.

Many counts were recorded for this clonotype. This chain connects TRBV6-5 to TRBJ1-1; D might be TRBD1 (5 bases). There are 16 residues in the CDR3. The ends were cut back, 7 bases at V and 1 base at J, with 19 bases in the middle. Germline assignment: CDR1 MNHEY and CDR2 SVGAGI. The DNA of the CDR3 is TGTGCCAGCAAGTTTGGTTTGCTAGGGACGAACACTGAAGCTTTCTTT. Translation gives CASKFGLLGTNTEAFF.

This clonotype was counted at least ten times. J is TRBJ2-7 and V is TRBV7-9; no reliable D call. Between the trimmed V and J ends, which lost 5 bases and 6 bases, there was a span of 11 bases. Germline CDR1 reads SEHNR; CDR2 reads FQNEAQ (reference sequence). This CDR3 comprises 12 residues. The chain's CDR3 is CASSHRGGEQYF. The CDR3 nucleotides are TGTGCCAGCAGCCATCGTGGTGGCGAGCAGTACTTC. Combining the CDR3 with reference TRBV7-9 and TRBJ2-7 gives the whole variable domain DTGVSQNPRHKITKRGQNVTFRCDPISEHNRLYWYRQTLGQGPEFLTYFQNEAQLEKSRLLSDRFSAERPKGSFSTLEIQRTEQGDSAMYLCASSHRGGEQYFGPGTRLTVT.

Ten or more counts support this clonotype. This chain connects TRBV7-2 to TRBJ1-6; D is ambiguous. The CDR3 runs to 14 residues. Germline CDR1 and CDR2: SGHTA and FQGNSA. V lost 8 bases and J lost 9, with 17 bases in between. The chain's CDR3 is CASCGIFGSSPLHF. The CDR3 nucleotides read TGTGCCAGCTGCGGGATTTTCGGCAGTTCACCCCTCCACTTT.

This clonotype was counted at least ten times. The chain joins TRBV12-3 or TRBV12-4 to TRBJ1-1; D is unresolved. The CDR3 has 13 residues. Deletions cut 4 bases from V and 4 bases from J, with 10 bases between. The CDR3 reads CASSYGDRTEAFF. As DNA, the CDR3 is TGTGCCAGCAGTTATGGGGATCGCACTGAAGCTTTCTTT.

There are a few counts of this clonotype. A read error may produce the germline difference seen at one junction end. This sequence joins TRBV5-6 and TRBJ2-1, with D perhaps assigned TRBD1 or TRBD2 (5 bases each). The germline V gene encodes CDR1 SGHDT and CDR2 YYEEEE. The CDR3 covers 15 residues. The CDR3 here is CSSSLWGSSYNEQFF. DNA for the CDR3: TGTTCCAGCAGCTTGTGGGGGAGCTCCTACAATGAGCAGTTCTTC. The full variable domain, with the rest looked up from reference TRBV5-6 and TRBJ2-1, is DAGVTQSPTHLIKTRGQQVTLRCSPKSGHDTVSWYQQALGQGPQFIFQYYEEEERQRGNFPDRFSGHQFPNYSSELNVNALLLGDSALYLCSSSLWGSSYNEQFFGPGTRLTVL.

This clonotype was observed a few times. The chain combines TRBV11-2 with TRBJ2-3, with 7 bases lining up with TRBD2. CDR3 length: 16 amino acids. Trimming removed 4 bases from V and 7 bases from J; junction bases left unmatched: 14. CDR1 is SGHAT, CDR2 FQNNGV, per germline. CDR3 sequence reads: CASSSPRRGYPYTQYF. The CDR3 DNA sequence: TGTGCCAGCAGCTCTCCAAGGCGGGGGTACCCATATACGCAGTATTTT.

The chain combines TRBV5-6 with TRBJ2-7; D may be TRBD1 (6 bases). Germline assignment: CDR1 SGHDT and CDR2 YYEEEE. The CDR3 totals 12 residues. V was pared by 0 bases and J by 5 bases, with 6 bases between. This CDR3 reads CASSLDRDEQYF. CDR3 DNA sequence: TGTGCCAGCAGCTTGGACAGGGACGAGCAGTACTTC.

V and J are TRBV2 and TRBJ1-6; D unresolved. V was shortened by 8 bases and J by 3 bases, with 17 bases between the two germline ends. Germline V gene data show CDR1 as SNHLY and CDR2 as FYNNEI. This CDR3 has 16 residues. CDR3 nucleotide sequence: TGTGCCAGCCAGGACCGACTCACCTTCTATAATTCACCCCTCCACTTT. Its translation: CASQDRLTFYNSPLHF.

There are a few counts of this clonotype. This chain uses TRBV25-1 with TRBJ2-5; D is ambiguous. Trimming took off 4 bases at V and 1 base at J, with 4 bases between the two ends. This CDR3 has 12 amino acids. Germline CDR1 is MGHDK and CDR2 is SYGVNS. CDR3 in DNA: TGTGCCAGCAGTGCCACCCAAGAGACCCAGTACTTC. Amino acid sequence: CASSATQETQYF.

This clonotype has at least ten counts. The chain recombines TRBV7-2 with TRBJ1-5; 7 nucleotides align to TRBD1. V lost 1 base, J lost 9 bases, and 3 bases stayed unmatched. Germline CDR1 and CDR2: SGHTA and FQGNSA. CDR3 length: 13 amino acids. This chain's CDR3 is CASSLGQGWPQHF. CDR3 nucleotides: TGTGCCAGCAGCTTAGGACAGGGCTGGCCCCAGCATTTT.

This clonotype came up many times. The chain couples TRBV12-3 or TRBV12-4 to TRBJ1-3, with a tentative D call TRBD1 (6 bases). Trimming removed 6 bases at V and 4 bases at J, with 16 bases between. The CDR3 spans 15 residues. The CDR3 DNA reads as TGTGCCAGCAGCCCCGGACAGAGACTAGGAAACACCATATATTTT. This gives the protein CASSPGQRLGNTIYF.

This clonotype was detected a few times. The chain couples TRBV7-8 to TRBJ2-5; TRBD1 matches 7 bases. V trimming: 3 bases; J trimming: 3 bases; junction bases outside the gene matches: 4. Germline CDR1 reads SGHVS; CDR2 reads FQNEAQ. The CDR3 is 14 amino acids. This chain's CDR3 is CASSFQQGKETQYF. CDR3 DNA: TGTGCCAGCAGCTTCCAACAGGGGAAAGAGACCCAGTACTTC.

The rearrangement links TRBV7-2 to TRBJ2-3, with D possibly matching TRBD1 (5 bases). This CDR3 comprises 13 residues. V dropped 5 bases and J dropped 5 bases, with 11 bases sitting between them. Germline lookup yields CDR1 SGHTA and CDR2 FQGNSA. CDR3 residues: CASSLGARDTQYF. The CDR3 nucleotides are TGTGCCAGCAGCCTAGGGGCCCGAGATACGCAGTATTTT.

In nucleotides, the CDR3 is TGTGCCAGCAGCGCCCGGACAGGGAGAGAGACCCAGTACTTC. Its protein product is CASSARTGRETQYF. This chain connects TRBV5-6 to TRBJ2-5, with 8 bases matching TRBD1. Trimming took 4 bases from V and 4 from J; bases not matched to a gene: 6. Germline loops: CDR1 SGHDT, CDR2 YYEEEE. The CDR3 covers 14 residues.

This clonotype was counted a few times. One base away lies a much larger clone, so this may be a sequencing read error. The gene calls are TRBV7-7 and TRBJ2-2; TRBD1 might be the D (6 bases). Germline values: CDR1 SSHAT, CDR2 FNYEAQ (reference sequence). The CDR3 consists of 13 residues. V was shortened by 5 bases and J by 4 bases, with 8 bases between the two germline ends. The CDR3 coding sequence is TGTGCCAGCAGCCGACAGGTCACCGGGGAGCTGTTTTTT. It encodes CASSRQVTGELFF.

This clonotype showed up many times. The chain combines TRBV4-1 with TRBJ2-7; unclear D gene. Germline loops: CDR1 MGHRA, CDR2 YSYEKL. This CDR3 region has 13 residues. Trimming took 4 bases from V and 5 from J, leaving 12 bases between them. CDR3 nucleotide sequence: TGCGCCAGCAGCCTCAACTACCGAAACGAGCAGTACTTC. Its protein is CASSLNYRNEQYF.

The chain employs TRBV6-1 and TRBJ2-7; TRBD1 matches at 7 bases. CDR3 length: 15 residues. V gave up 5 bases and J gave up 1 base; unmatched junction bases: 8. The germline V gene encodes CDR1 MNHNS and CDR2 SASEGT. The CDR3 nucleotides are TGTGCCAGCAGTCCCAGGACAGGAGGATCCTACGAGCAGTACTTC. This encodes CASSPRTGGSYEQYF.

The chain has TRBV14 and TRBJ2-3, with D perhaps TRBD2 (5 bases). The germline gives CDR1 SGHDN, CDR2 FVKESK. The CDR3 extends over 16 amino acids. Trimming removed 2 bases at V and 3 bases at J, with 15 bases between. CDR3 DNA sequence: TGTGCCAGCAGCCAATTATCGGGGTTCGGGACAGATACGCAGTATTTT. Its translation is CASSQLSGFGTDTQYF.

DNA for the CDR3: TGTGCCAGCAGCTTAGGGGGCCTGTGGTATTTT. Translated: CASSLGGLWYF. This chain joins TRBV7-2 and TRBJ2-3; possible D gene TRBD1, 5 bases. Germline CDR1 reads SGHTA; CDR2 reads FQGNSA. Trimming removed 1 base at V and 14 bases at J, with 10 bases between. The CDR3 sequence is 11 residues long.

The chain joins TRBV7-9 to TRBJ1-2, with TRBD1 identical over 8 bases. The germline V gene has CDR1 SEHNR and CDR2 FQNEAQ (reference sequence). The CDR3 totals 16 residues. V trimming: 5 bases; J trimming: 1 base; junction bases outside the gene matches: 9. The CDR3 reads CASSPDRGGINYGYTF. In nucleotides, the CDR3 is TGTGCCAGCAGCCCCGACAGGGGCGGGATTAACTATGGCTACACCTTC.

This clonotype was seen at least ten times. This chain connects TRBV28 to TRBJ2-7, with a possible D match to TRBD2 (5 bases). Trimming left V 1 base short and J 3 bases short, with 7 bases between. The CDR3 totals 13 residues. The germline V gene encodes CDR1 MDHEN and CDR2 SYDVKM. CDR3 residues: CASSLFEGYEQYV. In DNA, the CDR3 is TGTGCCAGCAGTTTATTTGAGGGCTACGAGCAGTACGTC.

The V and J genes are TRBV28 and TRBJ2-5, with 7 bases matching TRBD2. Germline-derived CDR1 and CDR2 are MDHEN and SYDVKM. The CDR3 runs to 14 residues. V shed 4 bases and J 5 bases; nucleotides not matched to a gene: 7. The CDR3 DNA is TGTGCCAGCAGTTCCCGACTAGCTGGGGAGACCCAGTACTTC. Its protein product is CASSSRLAGETQYF.

This clonotype was seen a few times. V is TRBV6-1 and J is TRBJ1-1, with TRBD1 matching 8 bases. CDR3 length equals 15 residues. J lost 4 bases, V lost 6 bases, and 10 bases had no gene match. Germline V CDR1 and CDR2: MNHNS, SASEGT. The CDR3 reads CASRSADRVPTEAFF. The CDR3 coding sequence is TGTGCCAGCAGATCCGCGGACAGGGTCCCCACTGAAGCTTTCTTT.

The sample holds a few counts of this clonotype. V usage is TRBV7-2 and J usage is TRBJ1-1; D uncertain. Trimming cost V 4 bases and J 1 base, with 4 bases left between them. CDR3 length equals 12 residues. CDR1 and CDR2 (germline): SGHTA, FQGNSA. In DNA form, the CDR3 reads TGTGCCAGCAGCTGGTGGAACACTGAAGCTTTCTTT. Amino acid sequence: CASSWWNTEAFF.